This is a list of T cell receptor beta chains from one sample in a study of cytomegalovirus exposure and HLA in healthy donors. Sequencing was performed with immunoSEQ multiplex PCR; in TCRdb, only in-frame clones are kept and a portion is missing. The data include tens of thousands of clones; the top ten clones carry around 1.1%. The sequenced material came from PBMCs. Source of these receptors: a woman aged 25 to 39 in good health and CMV-seronegative. Both conserved end residues are trimmed from each CDR3.

TRBJ2-1	TRBV4-1	ASSQGPTGQF
TRBJ2-1	TRBV10-2	ASSELAGLYNEQF
TRBJ1-2	TRBV6-6	ASSSTGVGYGYT
TRBJ1-2	TRBV7-5	VRSLRWSYGYT
TRBJ2-5	TRBV4-2	ASSQVEAGGQETQY
TRBJ2-5	TRBV29-1	SDRTARGTQY
TRBJ2-1	TRBV6-1	ASSVRDRLRGYYNEQF
TRBJ2-2	TRBV10-1	ASGTSGEPVTGELF
TRBJ2-7	TRBV5-1	ASSLWDRSYEQY
TRBJ2-7	TRBV6-5	ASSQNRYEQY
TRBJ1-1	TRBV5-1	ASSLVGTGGNTEAF
TRBJ2-3	TRBV28	ASSLSRQGIFFTDTQY
TRBJ2-7	TRBV6-1	ASSPDRLAYEQY
TRBJ1-2	TRBV19	ASSDWTNYGYT
TRBJ1-1	TRBV5-6	ASSLELTGTEAF
TRBJ2-7	TRBV6-6	ASKSRQSTYEQY
TRBJ1-1	TRBV29-1	SAERSRATEAF
TRBJ1-2	TRBV12-2	ASRLAPEGYGYT
TRBJ1-2	TRBV5-6	ASSPRQGGSYGYT
TRBJ1-1	TRBV5-1	ASSLDRGLNTEAF
TRBJ2-5	TRBV7-9	ASSSGGRGGEETQY
TRBJ1-1	TRBV9	ASSVRGNTEAF
TRBJ2-7	TRBV10-3	AISVTGSGEQY
TRBJ2-7	TRBV27	ASQTIGSGDYEQY
TRBJ2-4	TRBV30	AWSVGTSGNRNIQY
TRBJ2-3	TRBV11-2	ASSLVYYTDTQY
TRBJ1-6	TRBV30	AWSRQIRRSPLH
TRBJ1-2	TRBV6-1	ASSGLQGRSIGGYT
TRBJ2-7	TRBV7-6	ASSLGQGVDEQY
TRBJ2-2	TRBV6-5	ASSYSTQGTGELF
TRBJ2-2	TRBV4-1	ASSLLLAEHTGELF
TRBJ1-6	TRBV30	AWSVPRVYNSPLH
TRBJ1-2	TRBV5-5	ASSPEMTGGGGGYT
TRBJ1-2	TRBV29-1	SVWTGAGYT
TRBJ1-3	TRBV30	AWETGGNTIY
TRBJ1-6	TRBV2	ASRTGNYNSPLH
TRBJ2-7	TRBV27	ASSLGLSRGEQY
TRBJ1-2	TRBV15	ATSRVTRGGGGYT
TRBJ1-5	TRBV5-4	ASSLQGQPQH
TRBJ2-1	TRBV6-5	ASNGLAGEGEQF
TRBJ1-1	TRBV6-1	ASRERTGLKAF
TRBJ2-7	TRBV7-5	APGTGGYEQY
TRBJ2-7	TRBV19	ASSYRAAHEQY
TRBJ2-7	TRBV15	ATSKGFSGPTYEQY
TRBJ2-3	TRBV29-1	SVEPSPTDTQY
TRBJ2-5	TRBV29-1	SVGGTGRETQY
TRBJ1-3	TRBV7-7	ASSHGVGSGNTIY
TRBJ1-1	TRBV4-1	ASSHGQGNTEAF
TRBJ1-2	TRBV6-1	ASSGPRQGGYGYT
TRBJ1-2	TRBV30	AAYRDYGYT
TRBJ1-2	TRBV5-6	ASSLGTGGRLYGYT
TRBJ2-1	TRBV7-8	ASSILTSGRSHEQF
TRBJ1-1	TRBV30	ASDRGGTEAF
TRBJ1-3	TRBV15	ATSRRGGNTIY
TRBJ1-1	TRBV18	ASSIRGAGENTEAF
TRBJ1-1	TRBV7-9	ASSRQGKNTEAF
TRBJ1-1	TRBV6-5	ASSRGTVETEAF
TRBJ1-5	TRBV6-6	ASSTGTANLSQH
TRBJ2-6	TRBV5-1	ASRLGGVGANVLT
TRBJ2-7	TRBV6-1	ASRQVGQGYEQY